The 12 T cell receptor beta chains below all came from one sample that was sequenced in a study of beta chain bispecific antibodies for T cell cancers (dated by TCRdb to about 2021). The investigation overall reported the following: Leukemia cell line cells were mixed with normal T cells in each sequenced sample, and most of the targeted TRBV signal was derived from the leukemia cells rather than from the normal T cells.

Which antigens these TCRs recognize remains unknown. For 2 to 4 days, T cells were expanded from blood mononuclear cells using either the anti-CD3 antibody OKT3 or CD3/CD28 Dynabeads. Receptors were amplified or captured by 5' RACE. The public sequencing data were trimmed at Q25 with fastp and processed into clonotypes with MiXCR by TCRdb, which kept only in-frame beta chains. Entries are consolidated by CDR3 protein sequence, retaining the most common genes and DNA. This sample has about 20,000 distinct CDR3 sequences in its table, and about 2.7% of those were observed once. Jointly, the top ten make up about a third of the sample. Input material: healthy donor T cells cultured with leukemia cells. Receptor source: a human donor in good health. Some clones in this sample may be carry-over from other donors' samples.

This clonotype was detected ten times or more. Written as DNA, the CDR3 is TGTGCCGCCGGGGACGGGAGGGATGAGCAGTTCTTC. Protein sequence: CAAGDGRDEQFF. This chain joins TRBV10-3 and TRBJ2-1; 8 bases are shared with TRBD2. CDR1 is ENHRY, CDR2 SYGVKD, per germline. The length of the CDR3 is 12 residues. Trimming at V came to 11 bases and at J to 8 bases, leaving 8 bases not matched to a gene.

This clonotype is termed medium-sized. This chain uses TRBV4-1 with TRBJ2-2, with TRBD1 as a possible D gene (7 bases). In germline, CDR1 is MGHRA, CDR2 YSYEKL. V dropped 5 bases and J dropped 5 bases, with 21 bases sitting between them. This CDR3 comprises 17 residues. The CDR3, as DNA: TGCGCCAGCAGCTGGAGCTCAGGGGGGTTTGGAACCGGGGAGCTGTTTTTT. Its protein product is CASSWSSGGFGTGELFF.

This clonotype was detected a few times. The V gene is TRBV19, the J gene TRBJ2-2; D is unresolved. The CDR3 consists of 12 residues. Per germline, CDR1 LNHDA and CDR2 SQIVND (reference sequence). V was pared by 5 bases and J by 4 bases, with 5 bases between. The CDR3, as DNA: TGTGCCAGTAGTGGCAGCACCGGGGAGCTGTTTTTT. Its translation is CASSGSTGELFF.

The sample holds a few counts of this clonotype. This chain joins TRBV5-5 and TRBJ2-1; 16 bases fit TRBD2. The CDR3 is 18 residues long. Germline V gives CDR1 SGHKS, CDR2 YYEKEE (reference sequence). The ends lost 4 bases at V and 13 bases at J; junction bases unmatched: 17. The CDR3 reads CASSHGTSGGAASNLQFF. The CDR3 coding sequence is TGTGCCAGCAGCCACGGGACTAGCGGGGGGGCCGCCTCAAATCTTCAGTTCTTC.

In this sample, this clonotype is medium-sized. The rearrangement uses TRBV11-2 and TRBJ2-5; 12 nucleotides line up with TRBD2. With V trimmed by 3 bases and J by 3 bases, 14 bases remained unmatched. This CDR3 contains 19 residues. CDR1 is SGHAT, CDR2 FQNNGV, per germline. CDR3 sequence (DNA): TGTGCCAGCAGCTTCTTTCTTTACGGACTAGCGGGGCGAAAAGAGACCCAGTACTTC. It yields the protein CASSFFLYGLAGRKETQYF.

Many counts were recorded for this clonotype. The chain joins TRBV19 to TRBJ1-5, with D possibly being TRBD1 (5 bases). With 3 bases removed from V and 1 base from J, the gap between germline ends came to 10 bases. Germline V gives CDR1 LNHDA, CDR2 SQIVND (reference sequence). The CDR3 is 15 amino acids. The CDR3 region has the DNA TGTGCCAGTAGTATGTATCGGGACAGCAATCAGCCCCAGCATTTT. Translating it yields CASSMYRDSNQPQHF. The full variable domain, in which reference TRBV19 and TRBJ1-5 provide the parts outside the CDR3, is DGGITQSPKYLFRKEGQNVTLSCEQNLNHDAMYWYRQDPGQGLRLIYYSQIVNDFQKGDIAEGYSVSREKKESFPLTVTSAQKNPTAFYLCASSMYRDSNQPQHFGDGTRLSIL.

This clonotype was recorded a few times. The chain couples TRBV28 to TRBJ2-7; D might be TRBD1 or TRBD2, each matching 6 bases. The CDR3 is 16 residues long. CDR1 and CDR2 from the germline V gene are MDHEN and SYDVKM. V dropped 4 bases and J dropped 0 bases, with 16 bases sitting between them. This CDR3 reads CASSSLRGASSYEQYF. The CDR3, as DNA: TGTGCCAGCAGTTCTCTAAGGGGGGCCAGCTCCTACGAGCAGTACTTC.

This clonotype was observed a handful of times. The chain recombines TRBV5-1 with TRBJ1-1; D is unresolved. V was cut by 0 bases and J by 0 bases, with 6 bases left in between. The CDR3 runs to 14 residues. Looked up from germline, CDR1 is SGHRS and CDR2 is YFSETQ. For the CDR3, the DNA is TGCGCCAGCAGCTTGGGAAAGGTGAACACTGAAGCTTTCTTT. The encoded protein is CASSLGKVNTEAFF.

The genes are TRBV20-1 and TRBJ2-1; unclear D gene. Per germline, CDR1 DFQATT and CDR2 SNEGSKA (reference sequence). Trimming stripped 6 bases from V and 3 bases from J, with 9 bases between. The CDR3 is 12 amino acids. For the CDR3, the DNA is TGCAGTGCCGAGACCCGCTACAATGAGCAGTTCTTC. As protein: CSAETRYNEQFF.

This clonotype was seen a few times. This chain connects TRBV5-4 to TRBJ2-3; 7 bases line up with TRBD1. The CDR3 consists of 14 residues. V shed 0 bases, J shed 5 bases, and the junction held 3 bases outside the gene matches. In germline, CDR1 is SGHNT, CDR2 YYREEE (reference sequence). The CDR3 is CASSLGQGKDTQYF. The CDR3 region has the DNA TGTGCCAGCAGCTTGGGACAGGGTAAAGATACGCAGTATTTT. Full variable domain (missing parts from reference TRBV5-4 and TRBJ2-3): ETGVTQSPTHLIKTRGQQVTLRCSSQSGHNTVSWYQQALGQGPQFIFQYYREEENGRGNFPPRFSGLQFPNYSSELNVNALELDDSALYLCASSLGQGKDTQYFGPGTRLTVL.

The table lists this clonotype with many counts. The gene calls are TRBV10-2 and TRBJ2-1, with D unclear. V shed 3 bases and J shed 0 bases, with 9 bases lying between them. The CDR3 has 15 amino acids. Germline assignment: CDR1 WSHSY and CDR2 SAAADI. The CDR3 sequence is CASSDRWSSYNEQFF. Here the CDR3 DNA reads TGCGCCAGCAGTGACCGGTGGAGCTCCTACAATGAGCAGTTCTTC.

This clonotype showed up many times. The rearrangement uses TRBV13 and TRBJ1-2; D might be TRBD1 (5 bases). This CDR3 spans 13 amino acids. The germline V gene encodes CDR1 PRHDT and CDR2 FYEKMQ (reference sequence). V lost 3 bases and J 5 bases, leaving 10 bases between the germline ends. The CDR3 is CASSFGGKYGYTF. CDR3 coding DNA: TGTGCCAGCAGCTTCGGGGGGAAGTATGGCTACACCTTC. The full variable domain, with the rest looked up from reference TRBV13 and TRBJ1-2, is AAGVIQSPRHLIKEKRETATLKCYPIPRHDTVYWYQQGPGQDPQFLISFYEKMQSDKGSIPDRFSAQQFSDYHSELNMSSLELGDSALYFCASSFGGKYGYTFGSGTRLTVV.